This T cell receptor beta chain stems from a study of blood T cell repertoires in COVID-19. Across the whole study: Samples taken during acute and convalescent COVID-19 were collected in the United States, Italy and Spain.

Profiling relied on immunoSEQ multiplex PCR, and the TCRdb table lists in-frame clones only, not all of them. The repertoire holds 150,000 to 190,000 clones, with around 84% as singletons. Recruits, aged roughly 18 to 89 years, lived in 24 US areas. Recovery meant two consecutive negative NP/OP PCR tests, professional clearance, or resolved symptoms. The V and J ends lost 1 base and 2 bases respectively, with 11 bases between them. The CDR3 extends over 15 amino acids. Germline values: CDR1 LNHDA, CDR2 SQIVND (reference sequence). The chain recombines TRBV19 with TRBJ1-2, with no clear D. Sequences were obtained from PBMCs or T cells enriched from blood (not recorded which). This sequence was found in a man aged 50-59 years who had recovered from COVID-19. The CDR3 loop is CASSIVAGSNYGYTF. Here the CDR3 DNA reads TGTGCCAGTAGTATAGTTGCGGGTTCAAACTATGGCTACACCTTC.